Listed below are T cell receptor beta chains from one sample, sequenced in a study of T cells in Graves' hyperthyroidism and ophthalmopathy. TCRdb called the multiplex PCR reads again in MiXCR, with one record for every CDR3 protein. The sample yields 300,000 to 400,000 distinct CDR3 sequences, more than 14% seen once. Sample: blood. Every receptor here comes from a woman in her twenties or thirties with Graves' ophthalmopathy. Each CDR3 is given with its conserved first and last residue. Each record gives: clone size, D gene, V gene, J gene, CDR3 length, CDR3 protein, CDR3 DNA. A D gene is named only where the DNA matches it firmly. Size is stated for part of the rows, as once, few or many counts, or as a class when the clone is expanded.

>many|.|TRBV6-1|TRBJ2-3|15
CASSEAGHFTDTQYF
TGTGCCAGCAGTGAAGCCGGACACTTTACCGATACGCAGTATTTT
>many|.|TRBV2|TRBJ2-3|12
CASSVGPDTQYF
TGTGCCAGCAGTGTAGGCCCAGATACGCAGTATTTT
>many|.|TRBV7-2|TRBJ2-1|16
CASTLGVGLAYNEQFF
TGTGCCAGCACCTTAGGGGTGGGCTTAGCTTACAATGAGCAGTTCTTC
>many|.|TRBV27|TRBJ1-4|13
CASSLVLGEKLFF
TGTGCCAGCAGTTTGGTTCTAGGGGAAAAACTGTTTTTT
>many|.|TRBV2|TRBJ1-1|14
CASKEGGFNTEAFF
TGTGCCAGCAAGGAGGGCGGTTTCAACACTGAAGCTTTCTTT
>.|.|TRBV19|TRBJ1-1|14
CASSVPGSGTEAFF
TGTGCCAGTAGTGTTCCGGGCAGTGGGACTGAAGCTTTCTTT
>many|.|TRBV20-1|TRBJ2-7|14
CSAEGRGLTYEQYF
TGCAGTGCTGAGGGGCGGGGGCTAACCTACGAGCAGTACTTC
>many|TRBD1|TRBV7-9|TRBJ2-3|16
CASRQQGNQGTDTQYF
TGTGCCAGCAGACAACAGGGGAACCAGGGCACAGATACGCAGTATTTT
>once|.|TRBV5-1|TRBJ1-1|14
CASSSDTKNTEAFF
TGCGCCAGCAGCTCGGACACGAAAAACACTGAAGCTTTCTTT
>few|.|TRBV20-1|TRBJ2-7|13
CSAFSGFSYEQYF
TGCAGTGCTTTTAGCGGATTCTCATACGAGCAGTACTTC